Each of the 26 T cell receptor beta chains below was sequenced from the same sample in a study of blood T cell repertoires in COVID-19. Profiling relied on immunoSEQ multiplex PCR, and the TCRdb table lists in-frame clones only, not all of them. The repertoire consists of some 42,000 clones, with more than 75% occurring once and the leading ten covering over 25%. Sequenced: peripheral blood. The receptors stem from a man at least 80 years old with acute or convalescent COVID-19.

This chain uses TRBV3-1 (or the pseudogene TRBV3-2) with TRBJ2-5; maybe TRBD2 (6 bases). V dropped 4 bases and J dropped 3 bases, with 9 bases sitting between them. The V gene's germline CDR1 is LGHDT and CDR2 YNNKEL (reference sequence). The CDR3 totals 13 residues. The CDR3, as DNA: TGTGCCAGCAGCCCGGGACTCAAAGAGACCCAGTACTTC. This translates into CASSPGLKETQYF.

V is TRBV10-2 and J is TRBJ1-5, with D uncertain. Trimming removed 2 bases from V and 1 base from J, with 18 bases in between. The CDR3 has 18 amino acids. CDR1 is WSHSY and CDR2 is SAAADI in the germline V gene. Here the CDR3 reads CASSEPKKKRGSNQPQHF. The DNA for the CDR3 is TGCGCCAGCAGTGAGCCGAAAAAAAAACGCGGAAGCAATCAGCCCCAGCATTTT.

CDR3 sequence (DNA): TGTGCCAGCAGCTTAATTACGGGTTCTGAAGCTTTCTTT. It encodes CASSLITGSEAFF. V is TRBV7-3 and J is TRBJ1-1, with D unresolved. The V gene's germline CDR1 is SGHTA and CDR2 FQGTGA. V dropped 1 base and J dropped 6 bases, with 9 bases sitting between them. CDR3 length: 13 amino acids.

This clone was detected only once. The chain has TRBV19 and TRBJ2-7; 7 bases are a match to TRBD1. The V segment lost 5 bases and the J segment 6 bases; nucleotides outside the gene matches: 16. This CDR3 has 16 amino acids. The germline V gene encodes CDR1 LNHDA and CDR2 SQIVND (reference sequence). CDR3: CASSFRPGQSPGEQYF. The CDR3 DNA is TGTGCCAGTAGTTTTCGACCGGGACAGTCCCCTGGCGAGCAGTACTTC.

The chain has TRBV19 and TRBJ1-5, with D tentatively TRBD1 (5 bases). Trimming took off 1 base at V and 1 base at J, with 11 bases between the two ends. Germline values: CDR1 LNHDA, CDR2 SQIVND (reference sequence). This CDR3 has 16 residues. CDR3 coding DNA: TGTGCCAGTAGTATAGGTAGGGGTTCGAGCAATCAGCCCCAGCATTTT. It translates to CASSIGRGSSNQPQHF.

DNA of the CDR3: TGTGCCAGCAGCGTAGGACAGGGGGTTTCTTCCTACAATGAGCAGTTCTTC. The encoded protein is CASSVGQGVSSYNEQFF. The chain couples TRBV9 to TRBJ2-1, with 9 bases that match TRBD1. CDR3 size: 17 residues. V was clipped by 0 bases and J by 1 base; unmatched bases: 5. The germline V gene encodes CDR1 SGDLS and CDR2 YYNGEE.

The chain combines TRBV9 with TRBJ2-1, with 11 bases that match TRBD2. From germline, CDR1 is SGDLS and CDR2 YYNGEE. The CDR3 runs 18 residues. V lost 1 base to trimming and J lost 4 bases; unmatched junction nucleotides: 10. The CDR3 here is CASSVRLAGRGRYNEQFF. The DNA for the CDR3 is TGTGCCAGCAGCGTAAGACTAGCGGGACGGGGGAGGTACAATGAGCAGTTCTTC.

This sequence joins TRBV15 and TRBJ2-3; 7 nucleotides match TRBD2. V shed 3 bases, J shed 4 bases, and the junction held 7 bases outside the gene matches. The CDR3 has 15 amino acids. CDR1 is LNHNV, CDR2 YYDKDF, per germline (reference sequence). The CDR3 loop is CATSRAGEGADTQYF. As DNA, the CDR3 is TGTGCCACCAGCAGGGCGGGAGAAGGGGCAGATACGCAGTATTTT.

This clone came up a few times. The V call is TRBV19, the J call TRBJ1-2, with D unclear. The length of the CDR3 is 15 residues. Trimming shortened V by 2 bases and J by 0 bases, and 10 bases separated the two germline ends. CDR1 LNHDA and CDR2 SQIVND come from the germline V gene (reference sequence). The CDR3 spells CASSIPPRTNYGYTF. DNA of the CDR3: TGTGCCAGTAGTATACCGCCGAGGACTAACTATGGCTACACCTTC.

CDR3 coding DNA: TGTGCCAGCAGCGTAGGGACAGGGGGCGGGGGAAACACCATATATTTT. Its translation: CASSVGTGGGGNTIYF. This chain links TRBV9 with TRBJ1-3; 11 bases are a match to TRBD1. Germline V lookup: CDR1 SGDLS, CDR2 YYNGEE. V shed 0 bases, J shed 4 bases, and the junction held 3 bases outside the gene matches. This CDR3 region has 16 residues. The full variable domain, completed using reference TRBV9 and TRBJ1-3, is DSGVTQTPKHLITATGQRVTLRCSPRSGDLSVYWYQQSLDQGLQFLIQYYNGEERAKGNILERFSAQQFPDLHSELNLSSLELGDSALYFCASSVGTGGGGNTIYFGEGSWLTVV.

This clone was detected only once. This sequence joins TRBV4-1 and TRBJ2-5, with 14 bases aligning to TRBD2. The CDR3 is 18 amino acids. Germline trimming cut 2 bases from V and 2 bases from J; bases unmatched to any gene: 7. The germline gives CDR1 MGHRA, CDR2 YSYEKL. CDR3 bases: TGCGCCAGCAGCCAAAATATTGGACTAGCGGGAGGTCAAGAGACCCAGTACTTC. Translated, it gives CASSQNIGLAGGQETQYF.

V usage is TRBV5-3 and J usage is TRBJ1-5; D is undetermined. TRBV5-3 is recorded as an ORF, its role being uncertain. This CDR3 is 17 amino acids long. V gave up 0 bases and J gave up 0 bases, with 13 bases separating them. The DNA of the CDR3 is TGTGCCAGAAGCTTGGCTCTATCGACACATAGCAATCAGCCCCAGCATTTT. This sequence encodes CARSLALSTHSNQPQHF.

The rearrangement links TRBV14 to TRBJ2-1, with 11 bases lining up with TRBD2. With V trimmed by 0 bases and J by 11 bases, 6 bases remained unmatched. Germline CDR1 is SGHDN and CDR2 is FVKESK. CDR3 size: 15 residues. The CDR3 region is CASSQESTSGKQQFF. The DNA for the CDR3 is TGTGCCAGCAGCCAAGAGTCGACTAGCGGGAAGCAGCAGTTCTTC.

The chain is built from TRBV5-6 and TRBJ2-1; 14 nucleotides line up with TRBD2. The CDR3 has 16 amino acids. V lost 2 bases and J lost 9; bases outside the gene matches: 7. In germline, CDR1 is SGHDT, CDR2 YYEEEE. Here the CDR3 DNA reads TGTGCCAGCAGCTTCCGACTAGCGGGAGGGGGCGGTGAGCAGTTCTTC. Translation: CASSFRLAGGGGEQFF.

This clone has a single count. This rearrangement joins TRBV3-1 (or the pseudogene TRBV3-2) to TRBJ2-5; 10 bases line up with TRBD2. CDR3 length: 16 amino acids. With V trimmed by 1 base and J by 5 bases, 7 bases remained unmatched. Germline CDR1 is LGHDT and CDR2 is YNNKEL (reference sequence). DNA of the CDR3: TGTGCCAGCAGCCAAGGTCTAGCGGGAGCGGGTGAGACCCAGTACTTC. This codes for CASSQGLAGAGETQYF.

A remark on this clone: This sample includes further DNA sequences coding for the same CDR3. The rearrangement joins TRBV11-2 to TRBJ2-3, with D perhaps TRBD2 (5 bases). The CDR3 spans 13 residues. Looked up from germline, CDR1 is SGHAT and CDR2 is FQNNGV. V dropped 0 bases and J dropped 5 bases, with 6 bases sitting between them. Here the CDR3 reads CASSLDRGDTQYF. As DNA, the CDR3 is TGTGCCAGCAGCTTAGATCGGGGAGATACGCAGTATTTT.

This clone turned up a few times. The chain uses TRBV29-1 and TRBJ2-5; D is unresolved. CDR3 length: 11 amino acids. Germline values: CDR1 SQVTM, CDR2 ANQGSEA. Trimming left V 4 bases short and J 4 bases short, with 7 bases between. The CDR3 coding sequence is TGCAGCGTTGGGTTGCGAGAGACCCAGTACTTC. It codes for CSVGLRETQYF.

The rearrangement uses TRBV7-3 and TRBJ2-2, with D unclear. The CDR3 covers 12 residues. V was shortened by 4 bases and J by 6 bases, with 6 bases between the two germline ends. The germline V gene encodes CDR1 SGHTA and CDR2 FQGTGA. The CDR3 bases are TGTGCCAGCAGCTCCCCTCCCGGGGAGCTGTTTTTT. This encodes CASSSPPGELFF.

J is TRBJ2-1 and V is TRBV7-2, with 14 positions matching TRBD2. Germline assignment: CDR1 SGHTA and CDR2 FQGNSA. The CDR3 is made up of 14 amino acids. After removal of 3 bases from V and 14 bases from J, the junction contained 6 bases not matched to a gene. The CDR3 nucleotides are TGTGCCAGCAGCTTGGGGACTAGCGGGGGCCCCGAGTTCTTC. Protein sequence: CASSLGTSGGPEFF.

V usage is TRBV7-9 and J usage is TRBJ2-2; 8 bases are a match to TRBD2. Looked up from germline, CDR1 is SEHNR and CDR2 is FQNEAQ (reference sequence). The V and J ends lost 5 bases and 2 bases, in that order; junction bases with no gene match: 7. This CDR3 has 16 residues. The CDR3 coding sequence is TGTGCCAGCAGCACGGCGGGACTAGAAAACACCGGGGAGCTGTTTTTT. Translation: CASSTAGLENTGELFF.

The CDR3, as DNA: TGTGCCAGCAGGGGGGAGGGTAGCACTGAAGCTTTCTTT. It yields the protein CASRGEGSTEAFF. The V call is TRBV27, the J call TRBJ1-1, with D perhaps TRBD1 (5 bases). The CDR3 length is 13 residues. CDR1 MNHEY and CDR2 SMNVEV come from the germline V gene (reference sequence). V lost 6 bases and J 4 bases, leaving 12 bases between the germline ends.

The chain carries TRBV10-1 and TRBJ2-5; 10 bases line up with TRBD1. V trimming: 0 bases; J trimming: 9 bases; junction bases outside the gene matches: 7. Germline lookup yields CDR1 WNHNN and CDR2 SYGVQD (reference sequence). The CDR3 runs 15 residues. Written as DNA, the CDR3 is TGCGCCAGCAGTGAGTCGATAGGGACAGGGGAAGCCCAGTACTTC. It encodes CASSESIGTGEAQYF.

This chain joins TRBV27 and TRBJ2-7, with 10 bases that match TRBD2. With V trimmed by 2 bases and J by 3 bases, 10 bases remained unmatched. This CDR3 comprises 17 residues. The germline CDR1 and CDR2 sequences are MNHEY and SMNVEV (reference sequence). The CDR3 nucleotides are TGTGCCAGCAGTTTACAGCTAGCGGGAGTTACCGGCTACGAGCAGTACTTC. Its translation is CASSLQLAGVTGYEQYF.

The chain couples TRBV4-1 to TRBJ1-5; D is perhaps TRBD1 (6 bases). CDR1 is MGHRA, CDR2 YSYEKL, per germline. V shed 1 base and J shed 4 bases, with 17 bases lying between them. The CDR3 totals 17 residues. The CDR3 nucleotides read TGCGCCAGCAGCCAAGCTCAGAGGGGGATCGGGAATCAGCCCCAGCATTTT. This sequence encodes CASSQAQRGIGNQPQHF.

The CDR3 sequence: CASSIAKTGRRSPLHF. CDR3 sequence (DNA): TGTGCCAGTAGTATAGCCAAGACAGGGCGGAGATCACCCCTCCACTTT. This sequence joins TRBV19 and TRBJ1-6; 7 bases are a match to TRBD1. The CDR3 covers 16 residues. Germline V gives CDR1 LNHDA, CDR2 SQIVND (reference sequence). J gave up 10 bases and V 1 base, and 10 bases lay outside the gene matches.

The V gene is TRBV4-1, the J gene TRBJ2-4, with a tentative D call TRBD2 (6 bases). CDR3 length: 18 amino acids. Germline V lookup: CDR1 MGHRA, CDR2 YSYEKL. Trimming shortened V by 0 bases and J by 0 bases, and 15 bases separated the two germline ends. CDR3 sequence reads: CASSQDRGGTLAKNIQYF. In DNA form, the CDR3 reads TGCGCCAGCAGCCAAGATAGAGGCGGGACCTTAGCCAAAAACATTCAGTACTTC.